These 19 T cell receptor beta chains were sequenced from one sample in a study of blood T cell repertoires in COVID-19. Sequenced by immunoSEQ multiplex PCR; TCRdb stores in-frame clones only, minus some. The data contain approximately 440,000 clones, roughly 91% of them seen just once; the ten biggest clones take up more than 0.55%. Material: PBMCs or T cells enriched from blood (not recorded which). The receptors shown here come from a man aged 18 to 29 who had recovered from COVID-19.

The rearrangement links TRBV6-6 to TRBJ1-3, with D hard to call. Trimming pared 6 bases from V and 0 bases from J, leaving 12 bases between. Germline V lookup: CDR1 MNHNY, CDR2 SVGAGI (reference sequence). This CDR3 is 15 amino acids long. CDR3 DNA sequence: TGTGCCAGCAGCCATGACACCAGCTCTGGAAACACCATATATTTT. It encodes CASSHDTSSGNTIYF.

This chain joins TRBV28 and TRBJ2-3; D unclear. V lost 5 bases to trimming and J lost 3 bases, with 12 bases between them. Per the germline V gene, CDR1 is MDHEN and CDR2 is SYDVKM. The CDR3 runs 14 residues. In DNA, the CDR3 is TGTGCCAGCAGTATTCCAGGTCGGACAGATACGCAGTATTTT. Its translation: CASSIPGRTDTQYF.

This clone was counted a single time. The chain has TRBV5-4 and TRBJ1-4; 7 nucleotides align to TRBD1. Germline values: CDR1 SGHNT, CDR2 YYREEE (reference sequence). Trimming removed 0 bases from V and 7 bases from J; junction bases left unmatched: 6. The CDR3 contains 15 residues. The CDR3 coding sequence is TGTGCCAGCAGCTTGGGAGACAGGGATGGTGAAAAACTGTTTTTT. Protein: CASSLGDRDGEKLFF.

The chain links TRBV28 to TRBJ1-6, with no clear D. Trimming took 2 bases from V and 5 from J, leaving 7 bases between them. CDR1 is MDHEN, CDR2 SYDVKM, per germline. The CDR3 is 14 amino acids. The CDR3 DNA sequence: TGTGCCAGCAGTTTAACGGGTAATAATTCACCCCTCCACTTT. It translates to CASSLTGNNSPLHF.

The chain joins TRBV19 to TRBJ1-1, with D possibly matching TRBD1 (5 bases). CDR1 and CDR2 from the germline V gene are LNHDA and SQIVND (reference sequence). The CDR3 runs to 17 residues. Between the trimmed V and J ends, which lost 0 bases and 3 bases, there was a span of 17 bases. The CDR3 nucleotides are TGTGCCAGTAGTATAGATCTATTGGGCAGGGCCGACACTGAAGCTTTCTTT. It yields the protein CASSIDLLGRADTEAFF. Using reference TRBV19 and TRBJ1-1 for the parts outside the CDR3, the full variable domain is DGGITQSPKYLFRKEGQNVTLSCEQNLNHDAMYWYRQDPGQGLRLIYYSQIVNDFQKGDIAEGYSVSREKKESFPLTVTSAQKNPTAFYLCASSIDLLGRADTEAFFGQGTRLTVV.

The rearrangement links TRBV19 to TRBJ1-5; D not resolved. The CDR3 extends over 14 amino acids. Germline lookup yields CDR1 LNHDA and CDR2 SQIVND (reference sequence). Trimming took 3 bases from V and 1 from J, leaving 7 bases between them. The CDR3 loop is CASSMRESNQPQHF. In DNA form, the CDR3 reads TGTGCCAGTAGTATGCGGGAAAGCAATCAGCCCCAGCATTTT.

In its sample, this clone was seen a few times. The CDR3 sequence is CASSSRSQTDHYGYTF. The CDR3 nucleotides read TGTGCCAGCAGCAGCAGATCCCAGACAGACCACTATGGCTACACCTTC. V gene TRBV14 combines with J gene TRBJ1-2; maybe TRBD1 (5 bases). CDR3 size: 16 residues. V was pared by 5 bases and J by 3 bases, with 19 bases between. Germline CDR1 and CDR2: SGHDN and FVKESK.

The chain has TRBV27 and TRBJ2-1, with 9 bases matching TRBD2. CDR1 is MNHEY, CDR2 SMNVEV, per germline (reference sequence). The CDR3 consists of 15 residues. The junction had 7 bases not matched to a gene; V was cut back by 4 bases and J by 6 bases. The CDR3 protein is CASSYGLARVNEQFF. CDR3 bases: TGTGCCAGCAGTTACGGACTAGCGAGGGTCAATGAGCAGTTCTTC.

The V call is TRBV29-1, the J call TRBJ1-2; 9 positions agree with TRBD1. This CDR3 is built from 14 residues. With 6 bases clipped from V and 3 bases from J, the junction kept 8 bases outside the gene matches. Germline CDR1 reads SQVTM; CDR2 reads ANQGSEA. CDR3 protein: CSVHNTGGDYGYTF. Here the CDR3 DNA reads TGCAGCGTGCACAACACAGGGGGCGACTATGGCTACACCTTC.

The chain recombines TRBV4-1 with TRBJ2-2; 9 bases fit TRBD2. The CDR3 consists of 15 residues. The ends lost 4 bases at V and 2 bases at J; junction bases unmatched: 2. Looked up from germline, CDR1 is MGHRA and CDR2 is YSYEKL. The CDR3 protein is CASSRGTSNTGELFF. The CDR3 coding sequence is TGCGCCAGCAGCCGTGGGACTAGCAACACCGGGGAGCTGTTTTTT.

Only a few counts were recorded for this clone. CDR3 sequence: CASSQVSGTEAFF. As DNA, the CDR3 is TGTGCCAGCAGCCAAGTGTCGGGGACTGAAGCTTTCTTT. V gene TRBV14 combines with J gene TRBJ1-1, with D hard to call. The germline CDR1 and CDR2 sequences are SGHDN and FVKESK. With 1 base removed from V and 5 bases from J, the gap between germline ends came to 8 bases. The length of the CDR3 is 13 residues. Using reference TRBV14 and TRBJ1-1 for the parts outside the CDR3, the full variable domain is EAGVTQFPSHSVIEKGQTVTLRCDPISGHDNLYWYRRVMGKEIKFLLHFVKESKQDESGMPNNRFLAERTGGTYSTLKVQPAELEDSGVYFCASSQVSGTEAFFGQGTRLTVV.

The rearrangement uses TRBV2 and TRBJ1-5, with 10 bases matching TRBD1. The CDR3 is 14 amino acids. V was pared by 4 bases and J by 5 bases, with 2 bases of the junction left unmatched. The V gene's germline CDR1 is SNHLY and CDR2 FYNNEI. The CDR3 DNA reads as TGTGCCAGCAGTGGGACAGGGGGTCATCAGCCCCAGCATTTT. It encodes CASSGTGGHQPQHF.

This clone was found once. This chain uses TRBV6-5 with TRBJ1-1; TRBD1 matches 8 bases. This CDR3 region has 13 residues. Trimming removed 7 bases from V and 6 bases from J; junction bases left unmatched: 7. Germline assignment: CDR1 MNHEY and CDR2 SVGAGI. DNA of the CDR3: TGTGCCAGCACTCGGACAGGGAGCTCTGAAGCTTTCTTT. Protein product: CASTRTGSSEAFF.

V usage is TRBV7-9 and J usage is TRBJ1-6, with D unresolved. Germline CDR1 is SEHNR and CDR2 is FQNEAQ (reference sequence). The V end lost 5 bases, the J end lost 0 bases, and 8 bases lay between the germline ends. The CDR3 totals 15 residues. CDR3 region: CASSLGSSYNSPLHF. The CDR3 coding sequence is TGTGCCAGCAGCCTTGGGAGCTCCTATAATTCACCCCTCCACTTT.

J is TRBJ1-2 and V is TRBV5-1, with 9 nucleotides matching TRBD1. The CDR3 sequence is 15 residues long. Germline V gene sequence: CDR1 SGHRS, CDR2 YFSETQ. J lost 6 bases, V lost 2 bases, and 8 bases had no gene match. The CDR3 DNA reads TGCGCCAGCAGCTTCGACGGGACAGGGCTGGATGGCTACACCTTC. This encodes CASSFDGTGLDGYTF.

The chain carries TRBV5-1 and TRBJ2-3; 7 bases match TRBD1. Per germline, CDR1 SGHRS and CDR2 YFSETQ. CDR3 size: 19 residues. After removal of 3 bases from V and 2 bases from J, the junction contained 18 bases not matched to a gene. This CDR3 reads CASSSPGTANMGNTDTQYF. CDR3 bases: TGCGCCAGCAGCTCGCCCGGGACAGCGAACATGGGAAACACAGATACGCAGTATTTT.

On this clone: No DNA is shown, since the ends of the CDR3 on it are uncertain; the CDR3 is the one TCRdb lists. The rearrangement joins TRBV27 to TRBJ2-7; TRBD1, the table's D call, lacks a check against the DNA. The CDR3 is 14 residues long, ends included. Germline CDR1 and CDR2: MNHEY and SMNVEV (reference sequence). CDR3 region: CASSSSDRSYEQYF.

J is TRBJ2-3 and V is TRBV19; D may be TRBD2 (5 bases). This CDR3 region has 18 residues. Germline CDR1 LNHDA, CDR2 SQIVND (reference sequence). Trimming shortened V by 6 bases and J by 4 bases, and 26 bases separated the two germline ends. CDR3 bases: TGTGCCAGTAGCCCCGGCGGGTTAGCTGAAATGCGGGCAGATACGCAGTATTTT. This gives the protein CASSPGGLAEMRADTQYF.

V and J are TRBV5-1 and TRBJ1-5; 9 nucleotides align to TRBD1. J was trimmed by 5 bases and V by 0 bases; bases with no gene match: 3. CDR1 and CDR2 (germline): SGHRS, YFSETQ. This CDR3 region has 15 residues. CDR3 sequence (DNA): TGCGCCAGCAGCTTGGGGACAGGGGAATATCAGCCCCAGCATTTT. Amino acids: CASSLGTGEYQPQHF.